Listed below are T cell receptor beta chains from one sample, sequenced in a study of blood T cell repertoires in COVID-19. Using immunoSEQ multiplex PCR, the repertoire was profiled, and TCRdb retains in-frame clones only, with some absent. The table shows about 65,000 clones, with 80% to 90% occurring only once. The sequenced sample consisted of peripheral blood. These receptors all come from an elderly man with acute or convalescent COVID-19. The CDR3 runs from the conserved cysteine through the conserved F or W. Each record gives: clone size, D gene, V gene, J gene, CDR3 protein, CDR3 DNA. The D gene is left open where the match is weak. The size field is filled for only some rows; it gives once, few, many or a size class.

abundance: -; d_gene: -; v_gene: TRBV10-2; j_gene: TRBJ1-1; CDR3aa: CASSGNTEAFF; CDR3nt: TGCGCCAGTTCGGGGAACACTGAAGCTTTCTTT
abundance: -; d_gene: -; v_gene: TRBV6-5; j_gene: TRBJ1-3; CDR3aa: CASSLYGGNTIYF; CDR3nt: TGTGCCAGCAGTTTGTACGGTGGAAACACCATATATTTT
abundance: -; d_gene: TRBD1; v_gene: TRBV4-1; j_gene: TRBJ1-2; CDR3aa: CASTPTGNYGYTF; CDR3nt: TGCGCCAGCACCCCGACAGGGAACTATGGCTACACCTTC
abundance: -; d_gene: -; v_gene: TRBV5-4; j_gene: TRBJ2-3; CDR3aa: CASSPDPGEAADTQYF; CDR3nt: TGTGCCAGCAGCCCGGATCCAGGGGAAGCGGCAGATACGCAGTATTTT
abundance: -; d_gene: -; v_gene: TRBV11-3; j_gene: TRBJ2-3; CDR3aa: CASSSRGGFDTQYF; CDR3nt: TGTGCCAGCAGCTCCAGGGGTGGGTTCGATACGCAGTATTTT
abundance: -; d_gene: -; v_gene: TRBV7-9; j_gene: TRBJ1-6; CDR3aa: CASSFPGFNSPLHF; CDR3nt: TGTGCCAGCAGCTTCCCGGGGTTTAATTCACCCCTCCACTTT
abundance: -; d_gene: TRBD2; v_gene: TRBV2; j_gene: TRBJ2-1; CDR3aa: CASSETGGANNEQFF; CDR3nt: TGTGCCAGCAGTGAAACCGGGGGGGCGAACAATGAGCAGTTCTTC
abundance: -; d_gene: TRBD1; v_gene: TRBV2; j_gene: TRBJ2-6; CDR3aa: CASKLQGASSSGANVLTF; CDR3nt: TGTGCCAGCAAACTACAGGGGGCGTCGAGCTCTGGGGCCAACGTCCTGACTTTC
abundance: -; d_gene: TRBD1; v_gene: TRBV27; j_gene: TRBJ1-2; CDR3aa: CASKRTGFNYGYTF; CDR3nt: TGTGCCAGCAAACGGACAGGATTCAACTATGGCTACACCTTC
abundance: -; d_gene: TRBD1; v_gene: TRBV30; j_gene: TRBJ1-6; CDR3aa: CACVTGGNSPLHF; CDR3nt: TGTGCCTGCGTGACAGGGGGTAATTCACCCCTCCACTTT
abundance: -; d_gene: -; v_gene: TRBV3-1/TRBV3-2; j_gene: TRBJ1-2; CDR3aa: CASSRARAYGYTF; CDR3nt: TGTGCCAGCAGCCGAGCCCGAGCCTATGGCTACACCTTC
abundance: -; d_gene: -; v_gene: TRBV19; j_gene: TRBJ1-2; CDR3aa: CASSMNTNYGYTF; CDR3nt: TGTGCCAGTAGTATGAACACTAACTATGGCTACACCTTC
abundance: once; d_gene: TRBD1; v_gene: TRBV5-6; j_gene: TRBJ2-7; CDR3aa: CASSAGQGSAYEQYF; CDR3nt: TGTGCCAGCAGCGCCGGACAGGGGTCTGCCTACGAGCAGTACTTC
abundance: -; d_gene: -; v_gene: TRBV5-1; j_gene: TRBJ1-1; CDR3aa: CASSFAGRITEAFF; CDR3nt: TGCGCCAGCAGCTTTGCAGGGAGGATCACTGAAGCTTTCTTT
abundance: -; d_gene: TRBD1; v_gene: TRBV2; j_gene: TRBJ1-1; CDR3aa: CASSVDRVITEAFF; CDR3nt: TGTGCCAGCTCCGTGGACAGGGTGATTACTGAAGCTTTCTTT
abundance: -; d_gene: -; v_gene: TRBV11-2; j_gene: TRBJ1-4; CDR3aa: CASSRKGANEKLFF; CDR3nt: TGTGCCAGCAGCCGGAAGGGGGCTAATGAAAAACTGTTTTTT
abundance: -; d_gene: -; v_gene: TRBV6-1; j_gene: TRBJ1-2; CDR3aa: CASSEALTRYGYTF; CDR3nt: TGTGCCAGCAGTGAAGCGTTAACTCGCTATGGCTACACCTTC
abundance: -; d_gene: -; v_gene: TRBV11-2; j_gene: TRBJ2-4; CDR3aa: CASSLDRGGNIQYF; CDR3nt: TGTGCCAGCAGCTTAGATAGAGGGGGAAACATTCAGTACTTC
abundance: medium-sized; d_gene: -; v_gene: TRBV6-6; j_gene: TRBJ1-2; CDR3aa: CASSTGNYGYTF; CDR3nt: TGTGCCAGCAGTACCGGTAACTATGGCTACACCTTC
abundance: -; d_gene: TRBD1; v_gene: TRBV10-2; j_gene: TRBJ2-1; CDR3aa: CASRAGQGGHNEQFF; CDR3nt: TGCGCCAGCAGGGCTGGACAGGGGGGTCACAATGAGCAGTTCTTC
abundance: -; d_gene: -; v_gene: TRBV19; j_gene: TRBJ1-5; CDR3aa: CASSLGYRDKISNQPQHF; CDR3nt: TGTGCCAGTAGTCTGGGCTATCGGGACAAGATTAGCAATCAGCCCCAGCATTTT
abundance: -; d_gene: -; v_gene: TRBV3-1/TRBV3-2; j_gene: TRBJ1-1; CDR3aa: CASNPGGFVTEAFF; CDR3nt: TGTGCCAGCAACCCGGGTGGGTTCGTCACTGAAGCTTTCTTT
abundance: -; d_gene: -; v_gene: TRBV2; j_gene: TRBJ2-1; CDR3aa: CASSEVRVGYNEQFF; CDR3nt: TGTGCCAGCAGTGAGGTCAGGGTGGGGTACAATGAGCAGTTCTTC
abundance: -; d_gene: -; v_gene: TRBV19; j_gene: TRBJ1-6; CDR3aa: CASSSGLNSPLHF; CDR3nt: TGTGCCAGTAGTAGCGGGCTGAATTCACCCCTCCACTTT
abundance: -; d_gene: -; v_gene: TRBV5-1; j_gene: TRBJ2-1; CDR3aa: CASSLPGRDEQFF; CDR3nt: TGCGCCAGCAGCTTGCCCGGTCGCGATGAGCAGTTCTTC
abundance: -; d_gene: -; v_gene: TRBV19; j_gene: TRBJ1-6; CDR3aa: CASSISTGGHNSPLHF; CDR3nt: TGTGCCAGTAGTATAAGTACCGGGGGTCATAATTCACCCCTCCACTTT
abundance: -; d_gene: TRBD1; v_gene: TRBV25-1; j_gene: TRBJ2-3; CDR3aa: CASSEHSLRGLNTDTQYF; CDR3nt: TGTGCCAGCAGTGAACACTCCCTGAGGGGGCTAAACACAGATACGCAGTATTTT
abundance: -; d_gene: TRBD1; v_gene: TRBV10-3; j_gene: TRBJ1-2; CDR3aa: CAISPGQGTSPYGYTF; CDR3nt: TGTGCCATCAGCCCGGGACAGGGGACATCTCCCTATGGCTACACCTTC
abundance: -; d_gene: -; v_gene: TRBV5-1; j_gene: TRBJ1-1; CDR3aa: CASSRTLNTEAFF; CDR3nt: TGCGCCAGCAGCCGTACTTTGAACACTGAAGCTTTCTTT
abundance: -; d_gene: TRBD1; v_gene: TRBV27; j_gene: TRBJ1-2; CDR3aa: CASSPGTGAGLDYGYTF; CDR3nt: TGTGCCAGCAGTCCCGGGACAGGGGCTGGCCTGGACTATGGCTACACCTTC
abundance: -; d_gene: -; v_gene: TRBV5-5; j_gene: TRBJ1-2; CDR3aa: CASSLEGLSGYGYTF; CDR3nt: TGTGCCAGCAGCTTAGAAGGACTATCGGGCTATGGCTACACCTTC
abundance: -; d_gene: TRBD1; v_gene: TRBV27; j_gene: TRBJ1-2; CDR3aa: CASSPAGTGTYYGYTF; CDR3nt: TGTGCCAGCAGTCCCGCCGGGACAGGGACTTACTATGGCTACACCTTC
abundance: few; d_gene: -; v_gene: TRBV6-5; j_gene: TRBJ1-1; CDR3aa: CASRSGGTFEAFF; CDR3nt: TGTGCCAGCAGGTCGGGAGGGACGTTCGAAGCTTTCTTT
abundance: -; d_gene: TRBD1; v_gene: TRBV19; j_gene: TRBJ2-7; CDR3aa: CASSRDRGDEQYF; CDR3nt: TGTGCCAGTTCCCGGGACAGGGGTGACGAGCAGTACTTC
abundance: -; d_gene: -; v_gene: TRBV23-1; j_gene: TRBJ1-3; CDR3aa: CASSHEAFSGNTIYF; CDR3nt: TGCGCCAGCAGTCATGAGGCCTTCTCTGGAAACACCATATATTTT
abundance: -; d_gene: -; v_gene: TRBV19; j_gene: TRBJ1-5; CDR3aa: CASSIDSPSGNQPQHF; CDR3nt: TGTGCCAGTAGTATAGACTCCCCCTCGGGCAATCAGCCCCAGCATTTT
abundance: once; d_gene: TRBD1; v_gene: TRBV5-1; j_gene: TRBJ1-4; CDR3aa: CASTPRGLDEKLFF; CDR3nt: TGCGCCAGCACCCCAAGGGGGCTCGATGAAAAACTGTTTTTT
abundance: -; d_gene: -; v_gene: TRBV5-4; j_gene: TRBJ2-3; CDR3aa: CASSTGLWETTDTQYF; CDR3nt: TGTGCCAGCAGCACAGGGCTATGGGAAACGACAGATACGCAGTATTTT
abundance: many; d_gene: -; v_gene: TRBV25-1; j_gene: TRBJ1-4; CDR3aa: CASSEGGVNEKLFF; CDR3nt: TGTGCCAGCAGTGAAGGGGGGGTTAATGAAAAACTGTTTTTT
abundance: -; d_gene: -; v_gene: TRBV11-2; j_gene: TRBJ1-2; CDR3aa: CASGNYGYTF; CDR3nt: TGTGCCAGTGGCAACTATGGCTACACCTTC
abundance: -; d_gene: TRBD2; v_gene: TRBV7-9; j_gene: TRBJ2-5; CDR3aa: CASSLLIAGGLETQYF; CDR3nt: TGTGCCAGCAGCTTACTTATAGCGGGGGGGCTGGAGACCCAGTACTTC
abundance: -; d_gene: TRBD1; v_gene: TRBV4-1; j_gene: TRBJ1-3; CDR3aa: CASSQDLEGTGSGNTIYF; CDR3nt: TGCGCCAGCAGCCAAGATCTCGAGGGGACAGGATCTGGAAACACCATATATTTT
abundance: -; d_gene: TRBD1; v_gene: TRBV19; j_gene: TRBJ1-4; CDR3aa: CASSASDRGEEKLFF; CDR3nt: TGTGCCAGTAGTGCCTCGGACAGGGGAGAAGAAAAACTGTTTTTT
abundance: once; d_gene: TRBD1; v_gene: TRBV11-2; j_gene: TRBJ2-7; CDR3aa: CASSLEVGRGLNEQYF; CDR3nt: TGTGCCAGCAGCTTAGAGGTGGGCAGGGGGCTAAACGAGCAGTACTTC
abundance: once; d_gene: TRBD2; v_gene: TRBV20-1; j_gene: TRBJ2-1; CDR3aa: CSASRSSGGANNEQFF; CDR3nt: TGCAGTGCTAGTCGGTCTAGCGGGGGGGCTAACAATGAGCAGTTCTTC
abundance: -; d_gene: -; v_gene: TRBV6-5; j_gene: TRBJ1-2; CDR3aa: CASSSKPLRDYYGYTF; CDR3nt: TGTGCCAGCAGTTCCAAACCCCTCAGGGACTACTATGGCTACACCTTC
abundance: -; d_gene: TRBD1; v_gene: TRBV5-8; j_gene: TRBJ1-5; CDR3aa: CASSLSGGQPQHF; CDR3nt: TGTGCCAGCAGCTTGTCAGGGGGACAGCCCCAGCATTTT
abundance: -; d_gene: -; v_gene: TRBV19; j_gene: TRBJ2-1; CDR3aa: CASSAPLRGRQYNEQFF; CDR3nt: TGTGCCAGTAGTGCCCCTCTCCGGGGGAGACAGTACAATGAGCAGTTCTTC
abundance: -; d_gene: TRBD1; v_gene: TRBV10-3; j_gene: TRBJ1-1; CDR3aa: CAISDWGQGGEAFF; CDR3nt: TGTGCCATCAGTGATTGGGGACAGGGAGGTGAAGCTTTCTTT